One and the same sample provided the 29 T cell receptor beta chains below, sequenced in a study of PD-1 blockade in classical Hodgkin lymphoma. Time point defined: cycle 4 day 1 (C4D1), after 6 weeks of nivolumab. Every single patient, without exception, relapsed after autologous stem cell transplantation, and brentuximab vedotin exposure varied. Generated by immunoSEQ multiplex PCR, the TCRdb table keeps only in-frame clones and is missing some. The data contain under 40,000 clones, 70% to 85% of them seen just once; the ten biggest clones take up over 7.5%. The sample here was peripheral blood mononuclear cells (PBMCs), taken before the fourth cycle of nivolumab. The receptors come from a human donor with classical Hodgkin lymphoma.

The chain carries TRBV5-4 and TRBJ1-2; D is perhaps TRBD1 (6 bases). Germline loops: CDR1 SGHNT, CDR2 YYREEE (reference sequence). The CDR3 runs 15 residues. Trimming pared 6 bases from V and 4 bases from J, leaving 19 bases between. The CDR3 here is CASTSKQGYGYGYTF. The CDR3 DNA is TGTGCCAGCACCTCAAAACAGGGTTATGGCTATGGCTACACCTTC. The full variable domain, in which reference TRBV5-4 and TRBJ1-2 provide the parts outside the CDR3, is ETGVTQSPTHLIKTRGQQVTLRCSSQSGHNTVSWYQQALGQGPQFIFQYYREEENGRGNFPPRFSGLQFPNYSSELNVNALELDDSALYLCASTSKQGYGYGYTFGSGTRLTVV.

The chain links TRBV7-2 to TRBJ2-7; D gene ambiguous. Germline loops: CDR1 SGHTA, CDR2 FQGNSA. The CDR3 extends over 13 amino acids. Between the trimmed V and J ends, which lost 5 bases and 3 bases, there was a span of 11 bases. The CDR3 DNA reads as TGTGCCAGCAGCCCAAGACCAGACTACGAGCAGTACTTC. Amino acids: CASSPRPDYEQYF.

This sequence joins TRBV6-1 and TRBJ1-6; a possible D gene is TRBD1 (6 bases). This CDR3 is built from 15 residues. CDR1 is MNHNS, CDR2 SASEGT, per germline. Trimming stripped 0 bases from V and 14 bases from J, with 17 bases between. This CDR3 is CASSEATGTLFTLHF. Here the CDR3 DNA reads TGTGCCAGCAGTGAAGCGACAGGTACCCTGTTCACCCTCCACTTT.

This clone came up a few times. The chain links TRBV27 to TRBJ1-1, with 9 bases aligning to TRBD1. J was trimmed by 5 bases and V by 6 bases; bases with no gene match: 4. Germline V gene data show CDR1 as MNHEY and CDR2 as SMNVEV (reference sequence). The CDR3 has 13 amino acids. The CDR3 here is CASSPGTGTEAFF. CDR3 DNA sequence: TGTGCCAGCAGCCCCGGGACAGGGACTGAAGCTTTCTTT.

The chain has TRBV29-1 and TRBJ2-7, with 9 bases aligning to TRBD1. The germline gives CDR1 SQVTM, CDR2 ANQGSEA. Trimming cost V 1 base and J 0 bases; bases outside gene matches: 4. This CDR3 contains 15 residues. CDR3 DNA sequence: TGCAGCGTTGAAGGGACAGGGGAAAGCTCCTACGAGCAGTACTTC. The encoded protein is CSVEGTGESSYEQYF.

This chain uses TRBV5-4 with TRBJ1-2; D gene uncertain. The CDR3 is 15 amino acids. The ends were cut back, 1 base at V and 3 bases at J, with 13 bases in the middle. The germline V gene encodes CDR1 SGHNT and CDR2 YYREEE (reference sequence). The CDR3 DNA is TGTGCCAGCAGCTTGACGGTTACAAGTGACTATGGCTACACCTTC. Translating gives CASSLTVTSDYGYTF.

This clone showed up just once. This chain connects TRBV7-2 to TRBJ2-3; D is unclear. Germline assignment: CDR1 SGHTA and CDR2 FQGNSA. With 2 bases removed from V and 2 bases from J, the gap between germline ends came to 8 bases. CDR3 length: 14 residues. CDR3 protein: CASSLRWTTDTQYF. The DNA of the CDR3 is TGTGCCAGCAGCTTACGTTGGACCACAGATACGCAGTATTTT. The full variable domain, in which reference TRBV7-2 and TRBJ2-3 provide the parts outside the CDR3, is GAGVSQSPSNKVTEKGKDVELRCDPISGHTALYWYRQSLGQGLEFLIYFQGNSAPDKSGLPSDRFSAERTGGSVSTLTIQRTQQEDSAVYLCASSLRWTTDTQYFGPGTRLTVL.

This clone has only a few counts. The genes are TRBV11-1 and TRBJ1-1; D call uncertain. V shed 5 bases and J shed 1 base, with 14 bases lying between them. The CDR3 runs 15 residues. Per the germline V gene, CDR1 is SGHAT and CDR2 is FQDESV (reference sequence). CDR3 nucleotide sequence: TGTGCCAGCAGCCCCAGGCTCTTTGGGAACACTGAAGCTTTCTTT. This encodes CASSPRLFGNTEAFF.

This clone was seen once. CDR3 in amino acids: CASSLAGRTEAFF. For the CDR3, the DNA is TGCGCCAGCAGCTTGGCGGGTAGGACTGAAGCTTTCTTT. This rearrangement joins TRBV5-1 to TRBJ1-1; unclear D gene. This CDR3 is built from 13 residues. Germline lookup yields CDR1 SGHRS and CDR2 YFSETQ. The V end lost 0 bases, the J end lost 5 bases, and 8 bases lay between the germline ends.

The chain links TRBV9 to TRBJ2-3; 7 bases are a match to TRBD1. Losses at the gene ends were 3 bases for V and 6 bases for J; bases not matched to a gene: 13. There are 16 residues in the CDR3. Germline V CDR1 and CDR2: SGDLS, YYNGEE. The CDR3 region has the DNA TGTGCCAGCAGCGCAATTGACAGGGTTAGGCGGGATACGCAGTATTTT. It is translated as CASSAIDRVRRDTQYF. The full variable domain, completed using reference TRBV9 and TRBJ2-3, is DSGVTQTPKHLITATGQRVTLRCSPRSGDLSVYWYQQSLDQGLQFLIQYYNGEERAKGNILERFSAQQFPDLHSELNLSSLELGDSALYFCASSAIDRVRRDTQYFGPGTRLTVL.

The chain recombines TRBV6-1 with TRBJ2-1; weak D call: TRBD1 (6 bases). Germline-derived CDR1 and CDR2 are MNHNS and SASEGT. The V gene lost 0 bases and the J gene lost 2 bases, with 20 bases spanning the gap. The CDR3 totals 19 residues. CDR3 in amino acids: CASSEALPGQGIPYNEQFF. In nucleotides, the CDR3 is TGTGCCAGCAGTGAAGCCTTACCGGGACAAGGGATACCCTACAATGAGCAGTTCTTC.

The table lists this clone with a few counts. V and J are TRBV7-2 and TRBJ1-5; D remains unclear. The CDR3 consists of 15 residues. From germline, CDR1 is SGHTA and CDR2 FQGNSA. V was shortened by 2 bases and J by 7 bases, with 15 bases between the two germline ends. This CDR3 is CASSLYGVREQPQHF. DNA for the CDR3: TGTGCCAGCAGCTTATACGGCGTGAGGGAGCAGCCCCAGCATTTT.

Judged by abundance, this clone is medium-sized. The chain employs TRBV7-9 and TRBJ1-2; D gene ambiguous. Trimming cost V 3 bases and J 4 bases, with 12 bases left between them. Germline values: CDR1 SEHNR, CDR2 FQNEAQ (reference sequence). The length of the CDR3 is 14 residues. This chain's CDR3 is CASSFLPAAYGYTF. CDR3 DNA: TGTGCCAGCAGCTTCTTACCCGCTGCCTATGGCTACACCTTC.

The chain links TRBV27 to TRBJ2-7; 8 bases agree with TRBD2. The CDR3 loop spans 14 amino acids. Germline V lookup: CDR1 MNHEY, CDR2 SMNVEV (reference sequence). The V gene end was trimmed by 6 bases and the J gene end by 13 bases; junction bases not matched to a gene: 17. The CDR3 loop reads CASRAGGGSLSEYF. CDR3 DNA sequence: TGTGCCAGCAGGGCGGGCGGGGGGTCCCTGAGTGAATACTTC.

This clone came up a few times. This sequence joins TRBV6-1 and TRBJ1-1; possibly TRBD1 for D (5 bases). From germline, CDR1 is MNHNS and CDR2 SASEGT. This CDR3 is built from 13 residues. V was pared by 6 bases and J by 8 bases, with 16 bases between. The CDR3, as DNA: TGTGCCAGCAGGTTCGGGGCCACTCTGGAAGCTTTCTTT. Amino acids: CASRFGATLEAFF.

The chain combines TRBV4-1 with TRBJ2-3; 14 nucleotides line up with TRBD2. The CDR3 has 16 residues. Trimming cost V 1 base and J 7 bases; bases outside gene matches: 4. CDR1 and CDR2 from the germline V gene are MGHRA and YSYEKL. The CDR3 sequence: CASSQGLAGGFNTQYF. CDR3 coding DNA: TGCGCCAGCAGCCAAGGACTAGCGGGGGGGTTCAATACGCAGTATTTT.

V usage is TRBV5-1 and J usage is TRBJ1-4; D gene unclear. V was shortened by 0 bases and J by 7 bases, with 10 bases between the two germline ends. Germline CDR1 and CDR2: SGHRS and YFSETQ. The CDR3 covers 14 residues. The CDR3 coding sequence is TGCGCCAGCAGCTTGGGCCGGCCAGGTGAAAAACTGTTTTTT. Protein sequence: CASSLGRPGEKLFF. The full variable domain, in which reference TRBV5-1 and TRBJ1-4 provide the parts outside the CDR3, is KAGVTQTPRYLIKTRGQQVTLSCSPISGHRSVSWYQQTPGQGLQFLFEYFSETQRNKGNFPGRFSGRQFSNSRSEMNVSTLELGDSALYLCASSLGRPGEKLFFGSGTQLSVL.

The rearrangement joins TRBV7-9 to TRBJ2-3; 13 nucleotides align to TRBD2. Germline CDR1 and CDR2: SEHNR and FQNEAQ (reference sequence). This CDR3 has 16 residues. V trimming: 6 bases; J trimming: 3 bases; junction bases outside the gene matches: 6. The CDR3 sequence is CASRLRTSGGTDTQYF. The CDR3 DNA reads TGTGCCAGCAGACTGAGGACTAGCGGGGGAACAGATACGCAGTATTTT.

The chain uses TRBV4-3 and TRBJ2-7, with D hard to call. V was pared by 4 bases and J by 5 bases, with 15 bases between. This CDR3 comprises 14 residues. Germline V gives CDR1 LGHNA, CDR2 YSLEER. CDR3 DNA: TGCGCCAGCAGCCGCCGAGCCGAGGCCCACGAGCAGTACTTC. This encodes CASSRRAEAHEQYF.

The chain couples TRBV11-2 to TRBJ2-1, with a weak D call TRBD1 (6 bases). Looked up from germline, CDR1 is SGHAT and CDR2 is FQNNGV. The CDR3 consists of 15 residues. V was cut by 1 base and J by 4 bases, with 11 bases left in between. In DNA form, the CDR3 reads TGTGCCAGCAGCTTAGGGGACACCGCATACAATGAGCAGTTCTTC. Protein product: CASSLGDTAYNEQFF.

This chain links TRBV11-2 with TRBJ1-1; D is unclear. Trimming stripped 5 bases from V and 4 bases from J, with 23 bases between. CDR1 is SGHAT, CDR2 FQNNGV, per germline. The CDR3 covers 17 residues. The CDR3 bases are TGTGCCAGCAGCCGCGGAAAGATAAAGTTGCCCCTCACTGAAGCTTTCTTT. Encoded protein: CASSRGKIKLPLTEAFF.

The V call is TRBV28, the J call TRBJ2-5; TRBD1 aligns across 10 bases. The CDR3 totals 16 residues. V lost 5 bases and J lost 5; bases outside the gene matches: 11. Germline V lookup: CDR1 MDHEN, CDR2 SYDVKM. The CDR3: CASSPGGTGERETQYF. CDR3 nucleotide sequence: TGTGCCAGCAGTCCCGGGGGGACAGGGGAACGGGAGACCCAGTACTTC.

The chain joins TRBV27 to TRBJ2-1, with 8 positions matching TRBD2. Trimming removed 5 bases from V and 7 bases from J; junction bases left unmatched: 7. The CDR3 sequence is 14 residues long. Germline V gene data show CDR1 as MNHEY and CDR2 as SMNVEV (reference sequence). The CDR3 coding sequence is TGTGCCAGCAGTCCCCGGACTAGCTTGAATGAGCAGTTCTTC. It translates to CASSPRTSLNEQFF.

This clone was counted only a few times. The J gene is TRBJ1-2, the V gene TRBV4-3; D uncertain. V dropped 1 base and J dropped 3 bases, with 9 bases sitting between them. The CDR3 has 14 amino acids. CDR1 is LGHNA and CDR2 is YSLEER in the germline V gene. This CDR3 reads CASSQALGDYGYTF. CDR3 DNA sequence: TGCGCCAGCAGCCAAGCACTGGGCGACTATGGCTACACCTTC.

This chain uses TRBV4-3 with TRBJ2-1; D remains ambiguous. Per the germline V gene, CDR1 is LGHNA and CDR2 is YSLEER. Trimming stripped 2 bases from V and 9 bases from J, with 11 bases between. This CDR3 comprises 13 residues. This CDR3 reads CASSQQGVTEQFF. The CDR3 nucleotides are TGCGCCAGCAGCCAACAAGGAGTCACTGAGCAGTTCTTC.

The CDR3, as DNA: TGTGCCAGCAGCTTACGGACTAGCGGGGCCTCCTACAATGAGCAGTTCTTC. It yields the protein CASSLRTSGASYNEQFF. The chain links TRBV7-2 to TRBJ2-1; 12 nucleotides agree with TRBD2. The V gene's germline CDR1 is SGHTA and CDR2 FQGNSA. Losses at the gene ends were 2 bases for V and 0 bases for J; bases not matched to a gene: 2. The CDR3 is 17 amino acids.

The chain is built from TRBV5-1 and TRBJ2-1; the D gene is possibly TRBD2 (5 bases). The CDR3 runs to 14 residues. V was clipped by 0 bases and J by 5 bases, with 9 bases between them. Germline values: CDR1 SGHRS, CDR2 YFSETQ. CDR3 amino acids: CASSLAGVDNEQFF. DNA of the CDR3: TGCGCCAGCAGCTTGGCCGGGGTAGACAATGAGCAGTTCTTC.

The gene calls are TRBV14 and TRBJ1-2; D unresolved. The V gene's germline CDR1 is SGHDN and CDR2 FVKESK. This CDR3 spans 14 amino acids. The V end lost 3 bases, the J end lost 1 base, and 9 bases lay between the germline ends. The CDR3 coding sequence is TGTGCCAGCAGCCAGGGGATCCTTAACTATGGCTACACCTTC. Translating gives CASSQGILNYGYTF.

V gene TRBV29-1 combines with J gene TRBJ1-4; a possible D gene is TRBD1 (5 bases). Germline assignment: CDR1 SQVTM and CDR2 ANQGSEA. This CDR3 region has 15 residues. V shed 6 bases and J shed 8 bases, with 22 bases lying between them. CDR3 loop: CSVTRAGTGTEKLFF. CDR3 nucleotides: TGCAGCGTAACCCGGGCGGGGACGGGGACCGAAAAACTGTTTTTT.